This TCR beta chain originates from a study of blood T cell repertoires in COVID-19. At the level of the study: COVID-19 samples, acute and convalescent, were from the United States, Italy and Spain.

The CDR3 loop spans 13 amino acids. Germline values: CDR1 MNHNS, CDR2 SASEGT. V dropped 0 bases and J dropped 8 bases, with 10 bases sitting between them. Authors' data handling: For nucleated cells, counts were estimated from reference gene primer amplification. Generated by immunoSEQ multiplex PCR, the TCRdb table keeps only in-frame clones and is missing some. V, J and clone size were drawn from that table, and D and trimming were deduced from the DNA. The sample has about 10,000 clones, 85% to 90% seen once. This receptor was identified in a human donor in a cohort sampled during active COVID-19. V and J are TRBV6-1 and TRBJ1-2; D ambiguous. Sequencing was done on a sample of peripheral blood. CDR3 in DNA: TGTGCCAGCAGTGAAGCGGCGAAGAGGGGCTACACCTTC. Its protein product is CASSEAAKRGYTF.